The 20 T cell receptor beta chains given below trace back to one sample, sequenced in a study of CD8+ T cells in alopecia areata. After isolation, RNA underwent reverse transcription to generate cDNA as the sequencing template. Using immunoSEQ multiplex PCR, the repertoire was profiled, and TCRdb retains in-frame clones only, with some absent. The table records roughly 170,000 clones, around 50% of them present only once. Source: CD4+ T cells sorted from blood, taken at week 0. Every receptor here comes from a human donor with alopecia areata.

This clone was seen only a few times. This chain joins TRBV10-3 and TRBJ2-5; TRBD2 aligns across 10 bases. Germline V gene sequence: CDR1 ENHRY, CDR2 SYGVKD. The CDR3 is 15 amino acids. V was clipped by 10 bases and J by 1 base; unmatched bases: 9. This chain's CDR3 is CATQSPSGSQETQYF. In nucleotides, the CDR3 is TGTGCCACCCAGAGCCCTAGCGGGAGCCAAGAGACCCAGTACTTC.

The chain carries TRBV4-1 and TRBJ1-2; the D gene is possibly TRBD1 (5 bases). The CDR3 length is 16 residues. Germline CDR1 MGHRA, CDR2 YSYEKL. Trimming stripped 3 bases from V and 2 bases from J, with 16 bases between. The CDR3 nucleotides read TGCGCCAGCAGCCAGGAATATACCAGGGAGAACTATGGCTACACCTTC. The encoded protein is CASSQEYTRENYGYTF.

This clone occurred once. This chain joins TRBV6-5 and TRBJ2-2; tentatively, D is TRBD1 (6 bases). The V end lost 5 bases, the J end lost 6 bases, and 13 bases lay between the germline ends. The CDR3 contains 14 residues. Per the germline V gene, CDR1 is MNHEY and CDR2 is SVGAGI. The CDR3 protein is CASSTRTVPGELFF. CDR3 DNA: TGTGCCAGCAGTACCCGGACAGTTCCCGGGGAGCTGTTTTTT.

The chain combines TRBV2 with TRBJ2-1, with no clear D. CDR1 and CDR2 (germline): SNHLY, FYNNEI. CDR3 length equals 13 residues. Trimming left V 6 bases short and J 5 bases short, with 11 bases between. CDR3 sequence (DNA): TGTGCCAGCAGCTACGATGGACACAATGAGCAGTTCTTC. Its translation: CASSYDGHNEQFF.

In regard to this clone: This same CDR3 is encoded by further DNA sequences in the sample. This chain joins TRBV7-9 and TRBJ1-6; D may be TRBD1 (5 bases). CDR3 length equals 14 residues. V gave up 3 bases and J gave up 7 bases, with 10 bases separating them. Germline values: CDR1 SEHNR, CDR2 FQNEAQ (reference sequence). The CDR3 is CASSLDQGNSPLHF. CDR3 coding DNA: TGTGCCAGCAGCTTGGATCAGGGAAATTCACCCCTCCACTTT.

The rearrangement links TRBV30 to TRBJ2-5; TRBD1 is a possible D gene (6 bases). The V and J ends lost 3 bases and 5 bases respectively, with 13 bases between them. CDR1 is GTSNPN and CDR2 is SVGIG in the germline V gene (reference sequence). The CDR3 has 13 residues. The DNA for the CDR3 is TGTGCCTGGAGGGTACAGGGTGCGGAGACCCAGTACTTC. Translation: CAWRVQGAETQYF.

V gene TRBV10-3 combines with J gene TRBJ2-2, with TRBD1 as a possible D gene (5 bases). The CDR3 consists of 15 residues. V lost 2 bases, J lost 0 bases, and 7 bases lay in between. Germline assignment: CDR1 ENHRY and CDR2 SYGVKD. CDR3 nucleotide sequence: TGTGCCATCAGTGAGGTGACAGCGAACACCGGGGAGCTGTTTTTT. Its translation: CAISEVTANTGELFF.

This clone has just a few counts. The genes are TRBV14 and TRBJ2-4; D gene ambiguous. There are 13 residues in the CDR3. Trimming pared 0 bases from V and 6 bases from J, leaving 6 bases between. CDR1 and CDR2 from the germline V gene are SGHDN and FVKESK. The CDR3 reads CASSQDVGNIQYF. The CDR3 DNA follows: TGTGCCAGCAGCCAAGATGTCGGAAACATTCAGTACTTC.

This clone was found many times. The CDR3 DNA reads as TGTGCCAGCAGTTGGCGGGGGGGCACAGATACGCAGTATTTT. Its translation is CASSWRGGTDTQYF. The V gene is TRBV6-6, the J gene TRBJ2-3; 8 bases are a match to TRBD2. CDR1 is MNHNY, CDR2 SVGAGI, per germline (reference sequence). The CDR3 consists of 14 residues. V lost 4 bases and J lost 1; bases outside the gene matches: 1.

The V call is TRBV19, the J call TRBJ2-3; weak D call: TRBD1 (7 bases). The CDR3 sequence is 16 residues long. Trimming removed 6 bases from V and 2 bases from J, with 18 bases in between. Per germline, CDR1 LNHDA and CDR2 SQIVND (reference sequence). DNA of the CDR3: TGTGCCAGTAGCTATCAGGAGGGACAGTTCACAGATACGCAGTATTTT. Translated: CASSYQEGQFTDTQYF.

The gene calls are TRBV30 and TRBJ1-3; D uncertain. Germline values: CDR1 GTSNPN, CDR2 SVGIG (reference sequence). Trimming took off 0 bases at V and 0 bases at J, with 15 bases between the two ends. This CDR3 is built from 17 residues. In DNA, the CDR3 is TGTGCCTGGAGTGTATCGAGGACCCCCAACTCTGGAAACACCATATATTTT. Amino acid sequence: CAWSVSRTPNSGNTIYF.

V gene TRBV30 combines with J gene TRBJ1-2; TRBD1 matches at 9 bases. The germline V gene encodes CDR1 GTSNPN and CDR2 SVGIG (reference sequence). The CDR3 spans 15 residues. With 2 bases clipped from V and 4 bases from J, the junction kept 8 bases outside the gene matches. CDR3 sequence: CAWSSQGARGYGYTF. DNA for the CDR3: TGTGCCTGGAGTTCACAGGGGGCGAGGGGCTATGGCTACACCTTC.

The chain combines TRBV28 with TRBJ1-2; 8 bases agree with TRBD1. The V and J ends lost 10 bases and 3 bases, in that order; junction bases with no gene match: 7. The CDR3 consists of 13 residues. From germline, CDR1 is MDHEN and CDR2 SYDVKM. As DNA, the CDR3 is TGTGCCACTCAGGGGGCAACAGACTATGGCTACACCTTC. Translated, it gives CATQGATDYGYTF.

The V and J genes are TRBV30 and TRBJ2-6, with D unclear. Trimming left V 4 bases short and J 4 bases short, with 8 bases between. In germline, CDR1 is GTSNPN, CDR2 SVGIG (reference sequence). CDR3 length: 13 amino acids. The CDR3 DNA is TGTGCCTGGAAAGAAACGGGGGCCAACGTCCTGACTTTC. Encoded protein: CAWKETGANVLTF. Looking up the rest from reference TRBV30 and TRBJ2-6 gives the full variable domain: SQTIHQWPATLVQPVGSPLSLECTVEGTSNPNLYWYRQAAGRGLQLLFYSVGIGQISSEVPQNLSASRPQDRQFILSSKKLLLSDSGFYLCAWKETGANVLTFGAGSRLTVL.

V usage is TRBV30 and J usage is TRBJ2-7; 9 positions match TRBD1. The length of the CDR3 is 14 residues. Losses at the gene ends were 4 bases for V and 3 bases for J; bases not matched to a gene: 7. CDR1 is GTSNPN and CDR2 is SVGIG in the germline V gene (reference sequence). The CDR3 region is CAWTEGTGNYEQYF. In nucleotides, the CDR3 is TGTGCCTGGACCGAAGGGACAGGGAACTACGAGCAGTACTTC.

V usage is TRBV6-5 and J usage is TRBJ2-7; no clear D. The CDR3 is made up of 14 amino acids. In germline, CDR1 is MNHEY, CDR2 SVGAGI. The germline V and J ends were trimmed by 4 bases and 0 bases, with 10 bases remaining between them. CDR3 amino acids: CASSSLRSSYEQYF. The DNA of the CDR3 is TGTGCCAGCAGTTCGCTCAGAAGCTCCTACGAGCAGTACTTC.

The chain carries TRBV6-5 and TRBJ1-5; D is unresolved. CDR1 MNHEY and CDR2 SVGAGI come from the germline V gene. This CDR3 has 15 amino acids. V lost 5 bases to trimming and J lost 3 bases, with 14 bases between them. The CDR3 spells CASSPYDGYNQPQHF. In DNA form, the CDR3 reads TGTGCCAGCAGTCCCTACGACGGATACAATCAGCCCCAGCATTTT.

This clone was seen a handful of times. The sample has other DNA sequences that encode this CDR3 too. The V gene is TRBV2, the J gene TRBJ2-7; D gene uncertain. The germline CDR1 and CDR2 sequences are SNHLY and FYNNEI. Trimming removed 4 bases at V and 0 bases at J, with 7 bases between. The length of the CDR3 is 13 residues. The CDR3 DNA reads as TGTGCCAGCAGTGTCGGCACCTCCTACGAGCAGTACTTC. This translates into CASSVGTSYEQYF.

This clone was seen a single time. V gene TRBV30 combines with J gene TRBJ1-4; D is unclear. Germline V gene sequence: CDR1 GTSNPN, CDR2 SVGIG (reference sequence). V shed 3 bases and J shed 6 bases, with 14 bases lying between them. The CDR3 loop spans 14 amino acids. The chain's CDR3 is CAWRADTLHEKLFF. CDR3 in DNA: TGTGCCTGGAGGGCTGACACCCTTCATGAAAAACTGTTTTTT.

The chain recombines TRBV7-9 with TRBJ2-1; no clear D. The CDR3 runs to 11 residues. CDR1 and CDR2 (germline): SEHNR, FQNEAQ (reference sequence). V dropped 4 bases and J dropped 7 bases, with 5 bases sitting between them. In DNA form, the CDR3 reads TGTGCCAGCAGCTCCATGAATGAGCAGTTCTTC. Translated: CASSSMNEQFF.